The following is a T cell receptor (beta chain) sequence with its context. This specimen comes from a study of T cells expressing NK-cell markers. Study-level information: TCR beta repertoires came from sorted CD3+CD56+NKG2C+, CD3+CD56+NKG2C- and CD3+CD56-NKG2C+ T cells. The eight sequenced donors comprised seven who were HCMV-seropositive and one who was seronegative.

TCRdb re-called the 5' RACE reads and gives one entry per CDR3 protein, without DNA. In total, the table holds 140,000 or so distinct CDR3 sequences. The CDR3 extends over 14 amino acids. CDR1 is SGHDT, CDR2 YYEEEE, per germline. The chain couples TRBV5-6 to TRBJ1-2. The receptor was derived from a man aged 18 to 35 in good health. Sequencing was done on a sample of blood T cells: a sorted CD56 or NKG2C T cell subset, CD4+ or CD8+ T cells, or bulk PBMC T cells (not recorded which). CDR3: CASSLQAANYGYTF. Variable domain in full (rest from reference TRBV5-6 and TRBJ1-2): DAGVTQSPTHLIKTRGQQVTLRCSPKSGHDTVSWYQQALGQGPQFIFQYYEEEERQRGNFPDRFSGHQFPNYSSELNVNALLLGDSALYLCASSLQAANYGYTFGSGTRLTVV.